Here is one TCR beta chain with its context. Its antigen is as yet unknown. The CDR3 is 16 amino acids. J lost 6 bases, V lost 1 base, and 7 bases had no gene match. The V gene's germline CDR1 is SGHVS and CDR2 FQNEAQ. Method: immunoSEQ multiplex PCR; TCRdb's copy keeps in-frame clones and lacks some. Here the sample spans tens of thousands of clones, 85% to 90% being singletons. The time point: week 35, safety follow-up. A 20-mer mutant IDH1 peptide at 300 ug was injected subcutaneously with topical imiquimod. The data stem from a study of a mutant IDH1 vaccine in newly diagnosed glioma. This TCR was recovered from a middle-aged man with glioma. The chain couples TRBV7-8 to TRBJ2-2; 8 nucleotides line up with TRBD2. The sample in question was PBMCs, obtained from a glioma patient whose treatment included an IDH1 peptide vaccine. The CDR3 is CASSLVSSGWSGELFF. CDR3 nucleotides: TGTGCCAGCAGCTTAGTCTCTAGCGGGTGGTCCGGGGAGCTGTTTTTT. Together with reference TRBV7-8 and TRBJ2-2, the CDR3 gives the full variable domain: GAGVSQSPRYKVAKRGQDVALRCDPISGHVSLFWYQQALGQGPEFLTYFQNEAQLDKSGLPSDRFFAERPEGSVSTLKIQRTQQEDSAVYLCASSLVSSGWSGELFFGEGSRLTVL.